Listed here are 18 T cell receptor beta chains from one sample, sequenced in a study of beta chain features in type 1 diabetes. The sequenced template was cDNA made from the entire isolated RNA. The method was immunoSEQ multiplex PCR; TCRdb's version includes in-frame clones alone and lacks a portion of them. This sample has 900,000 or so clones, with about 17% found just once. The source material was naive CD4+ T cells from blood. The source of these receptors is a young woman in good health.

This clone came up a few times. The same CDR3 arises from other DNA sequences in this sample as well. J is TRBJ2-1 and V is TRBV7-2; the match to TRBD2 covers 10 bases. The ends lost 2 bases at V and 4 bases at J; junction bases unmatched: 2. The CDR3 is 15 amino acids. CDR1 is SGHTA and CDR2 is FQGNSA in the germline V gene. The CDR3 bases are TGTGCCAGCAGCTTAACTAGCGGGATATACAATGAGCAGTTCTTC. Translating gives CASSLTSGIYNEQFF.

This clone was counted a few times. The chain recombines TRBV4-3 with TRBJ2-1; 10 nucleotides match TRBD2. The CDR3 extends over 15 amino acids. Germline assignment: CDR1 LGHNA and CDR2 YSLEER. Trimming cost V 3 bases and J 3 bases; bases outside gene matches: 2. The CDR3 nucleotides read TGCGCCAGCAGCCAGGGGACTAGCGTCTACAATGAGCAGTTCTTC. Protein: CASSQGTSVYNEQFF.

V and J are TRBV29-1 and TRBJ2-5; D unresolved. Trimming stripped 4 bases from V and 1 base from J, with 10 bases between. This CDR3 comprises 13 residues. Germline values: CDR1 SQVTM, CDR2 ANQGSEA. The CDR3: CSVVLQIQETQYF. The CDR3 DNA sequence: TGCAGCGTTGTTTTACAGATCCAAGAGACCCAGTACTTC.

The V call is TRBV7-2, the J call TRBJ2-1, with 8 bases lining up with TRBD2. This CDR3 contains 15 residues. V gave up 4 bases and J gave up 9 bases; unmatched junction bases: 11. CDR1 and CDR2 (germline): SGHTA, FQGNSA. Here the CDR3 DNA reads TGTGCCAGCAGCTCGACCGGGACTAGTTGGGGTGAGCAGTTCTTC. Its translation is CASSSTGTSWGEQFF.

This clone was counted a few times. The CDR3 region has the DNA TGTGCCAGCACGAAGGGGGAAATGAACACCGGGGAGCTGTTTTTT. Amino acid sequence: CASTKGEMNTGELFF. This sequence joins TRBV2 and TRBJ2-2; D possibly corresponds to TRBD1 (6 bases). The germline V and J ends were trimmed by 7 bases and 1 base, with 13 bases remaining between them. Per germline, CDR1 SNHLY and CDR2 FYNNEI. The CDR3 consists of 15 residues.

Here the CDR3 reads CASSWGQGAIETQYF. DNA for the CDR3: TGTGCCAGCAGTTGGGGACAGGGGGCGATTGAGACCCAGTACTTC. The chain employs TRBV6-6 and TRBJ2-5; 12 nucleotides match TRBD1. V shed 4 bases, J shed 5 bases, and the junction held 5 bases outside the gene matches. The CDR3 is made up of 15 amino acids. The V gene's germline CDR1 is MNHNY and CDR2 SVGAGI (reference sequence).

The chain employs TRBV27 and TRBJ2-5; 15 bases map to TRBD2. V shed 5 bases and J 4 bases; nucleotides not matched to a gene: 2. Germline lookup yields CDR1 MNHEY and CDR2 SMNVEV (reference sequence). CDR3 length: 15 amino acids. The CDR3 loop reads CASSPGLAGGETQYF. CDR3 nucleotide sequence: TGTGCCAGCAGTCCGGGACTAGCGGGAGGAGAGACCCAGTACTTC.

In this sample, this clone turned up a few times. This chain joins TRBV7-2 and TRBJ1-2, with D unclear. The CDR3 consists of 12 residues. Germline V gene lookup returns CDR1 SGHTA and CDR2 FQGNSA. Trimming removed 3 bases from V and 8 bases from J, with 10 bases in between. As DNA, the CDR3 is TGTGCCAGCAGCTTCCTTCCGAAAGGCTACACCTTC. It yields the protein CASSFLPKGYTF.

The rearrangement links TRBV10-3 to TRBJ2-6; D is uncertain. From germline, CDR1 is ENHRY and CDR2 SYGVKD. Trimming removed 2 bases at V and 2 bases at J, with 10 bases between. This CDR3 has 16 residues. The CDR3 loop reads CAISERGSAGANVLTF. In nucleotides, the CDR3 is TGTGCCATCAGTGAGAGAGGTTCTGCTGGGGCCAACGTCCTGACTTTC.

The DNA of the CDR3 is TGTGCCAGCAGTCCCCGTCGGGGGTCGGGTGAAAAACTGTTTTTT. As protein: CASSPRRGSGEKLFF. The V and J genes are TRBV27 and TRBJ1-4; a weak D match, TRBD1 (5 bases). Germline V gene lookup returns CDR1 MNHEY and CDR2 SMNVEV (reference sequence). CDR3 length equals 15 residues. V was cut by 5 bases and J by 7 bases, with 17 bases left in between.

This clone was counted a few times. This rearrangement joins TRBV19 to TRBJ1-3; D not resolved. This CDR3 is built from 13 residues. The V end was cut by 6 bases, the J end by 5 bases, with 11 bases between. Germline loops: CDR1 LNHDA, CDR2 SQIVND (reference sequence). For the CDR3, the DNA is TGTGCCAGTAGCCGCGACGAGAGAAACACCATATATTTT. Its translation is CASSRDERNTIYF.

In its sample, this clone was seen a few times. The rearrangement uses TRBV28 and TRBJ2-7; 7 bases match TRBD2. V was pared by 2 bases and J by 3 bases, with 4 bases of the junction left unmatched. Germline loops: CDR1 MDHEN, CDR2 SYDVKM. The CDR3 is made up of 14 amino acids. This chain's CDR3 is CASSLGTTNYEQYF. Here the CDR3 DNA reads TGTGCCAGCAGTTTAGGGACTACCAACTACGAGCAGTACTTC.

This clone was seen a few times. The CDR3 region has the DNA TGTGCCAGCAGCCCCAGGGGGCAGACAGATACGCAGTATTTT. Translating gives CASSPRGQTDTQYF. V and J are TRBV7-9 and TRBJ2-3; 8 nucleotides align to TRBD1. The CDR3 runs to 14 residues. Per the germline V gene, CDR1 is SEHNR and CDR2 is FQNEAQ (reference sequence). The V and J ends lost 5 bases and 3 bases, in that order; junction bases with no gene match: 4.

This clone was counted between two and nine times. V is TRBV19 and J is TRBJ2-1; D may match TRBD1 or TRBD2 (5 bases each). V was cut by 8 bases and J by 10 bases, with 21 bases left in between. This CDR3 is 14 amino acids long. CDR1 is LNHDA, CDR2 SQIVND, per germline (reference sequence). The CDR3 DNA is TGTGCCAGTCGACCGCCGGGACGCTACGAAGAGCAGTTCTTC. It codes for CASRPPGRYEEQFF.

As for this clone: This sample includes further DNA sequences coding for the same CDR3. This chain uses TRBV5-4 with TRBJ2-1; weak D call: TRBD2 (5 bases). CDR1 is SGHNT, CDR2 YYREEE, per germline (reference sequence). V was trimmed by 0 bases and J by 0 bases, leaving 7 bases between them. The CDR3 covers 15 residues. The CDR3 loop reads CASSLDRGSYNEQFF. CDR3 sequence (DNA): TGTGCCAGCAGCTTGGATCGGGGCTCCTACAATGAGCAGTTCTTC.

This clone showed up just a few times. The genes are TRBV7-2 and TRBJ1-1; weak D call: TRBD1 (6 bases). CDR1 is SGHTA, CDR2 FQGNSA, per germline. V shed 0 bases and J shed 4 bases, with 12 bases lying between them. This CDR3 contains 15 residues. The CDR3 is CASSLALAGATEAFF. The CDR3 coding sequence is TGTGCCAGCAGCTTAGCGTTGGCAGGGGCCACTGAAGCTTTCTTT.

A few counts support this clone. The chain recombines TRBV7-9 with TRBJ1-5; unclear D gene. Trimming took off 5 bases at V and 3 bases at J, with 8 bases between the two ends. The CDR3 totals 13 residues. Germline V CDR1 and CDR2: SEHNR, FQNEAQ (reference sequence). The CDR3 sequence: CASSLQNNQPQHF. CDR3 coding DNA: TGTGCCAGCAGCCTTCAGAACAATCAGCCCCAGCATTTT.

This clone was observed a handful of times. The V call is TRBV7-9, the J call TRBJ2-3, with unresolved D. CDR1 and CDR2 (germline): SEHNR, FQNEAQ (reference sequence). The CDR3 covers 16 residues. Trimming took off 1 base at V and 1 base at J, with 12 bases between the two ends. In DNA form, the CDR3 reads TGTGCCAGCAGCTTAGAGTGGTCTTTTGGCACAGATACGCAGTATTTT. Amino acids: CASSLEWSFGTDTQYF. The full variable domain, in which reference TRBV7-9 and TRBJ2-3 provide the parts outside the CDR3, is DTGVSQNPRHKITKRGQNVTFRCDPISEHNRLYWYRQTLGQGPEFLTYFQNEAQLEKSRLLSDRFSAERPKGSFSTLEIQRTEQGDSAMYLCASSLEWSFGTDTQYFGPGTRLTVL.